This TCR beta chain was recorded in a study of shared clonotypes between healthy human individuals (dated by TCRdb to 2018 to 2021). Some background on the complete study: The cohort comprised a couple of women and three men aged 18 to 49 years. Per donor, three plates each were used for CD4 naive and CD4 memory, two for CD8 naive, and one for CD8 memory. To estimate repertoire size and how much clonotypes are shared between individuals, the study performed deep sequencing of blood TCR repertoires from roughly five healthy adults. To increase sequencing depth and limit assay-specific biases, TCR repertoire library preparation and sequencing were carried out by different laboratories using diverse techniques. Leukapheresis yielded between about 0.9 and 9.5 billion PBMCs per donor.

Including the terminal cysteine and phenylalanine, the CDR3 comprises 14 residues. The retained sequence is limited to the CDR3, 42 bases, with the frame set at the first base. The junction carries 14 bases between V and J, which are trimmed by 4 bases and 8 bases respectively. Reading the germline V gene gives CDR1 MNHNS and CDR2 SASEGT. The donors were healthy, HIV-negative adults who had no recently reported acute infections or vaccinations. Every donor was a Caucasian adult residing in Nashville, Tennessee, USA. Magnetic negative selection was used to enrich CD4+ T cells, after which naive cells were positively selected on CD45RA and the negative fraction became the memory subset. After blood collection by leukapheresis, PBMCs were isolated using Ficoll-Histopaque density gradient centrifugation and then cryopreserved in the vapor phase of liquid nitrogen. Analytical flow cytometry was used to check the purity and quantity of every magnetically sorted T cell population. From each sorted fraction, genomic DNA was isolated and quantified by UV absorbance on a Nanodrop 2000c.

TCR CDR3 regions were amplified from genomic DNA by multiplex PCR using the deep immunoSEQ assay. For each cell subset, the extracted genomic DNA was distributed evenly across all wells of several immunoSEQ 96-well plates, and each plate served as one replicate. For sorted subsets, 200 to 250 ng of genomic DNA, equivalent to about 30,000 T cell genomes, went into each replicate PCR. Purified libraries were quantified with a Qubit 3.0 fluorometer, sized on a Bioanalyzer 2100, and re-quantified with the KAPA Library Quantification kit. Each immunoSEQ 96-well plate was sequenced on its own single-read 150-cycle Illumina NextSeq 550 flow cell. As for how the authors treated the data: Because the immunoSEQ output included only junctional sequences and no quality scores, the filtering could not be the same as the filtering used for full-length reads. To assign V/J genes and CDR3, sequences were annotated using PyIR, a Python wrapper for IgBLAST v1.9, with IMGT germline references. Reads were removed for weak V/J assignments (E-value above 1e-6), missing CDR3, stop codons, out-of-frame junctions, or ambiguous translated residues. V3J clonotypes were defined by identical inferred V gene, J gene, and CDR3 amino acid sequence. To compute the percentage overlap between repertoires, the number of shared unique clonotypes was divided by the size of the smaller repertoire. Three approaches were used to assess repertoire richness: RTK rarefaction, the Chao1 estimator, and Recon v2.1 estimates of unobserved clonotypes. For all TCRbeta clonotypes obtained by the gDNA method from four donors, generation probabilities were computed with OLGA. TCRdb carries this immuneACCESS record with in-frame sequences only. Its versions omit some clonotypes, under half of them owing to an unresolved V gene in the studies checked, with the rest unexplained. The DNA gave D and trimming, while V, J and clone size come from that table. Here the sample has over 2 million clones; around 93% occur a single time. 0.37% of the sample lies in the top ten.

Overall study results and their limits: Sharing across several donors was observed for about 5% of naive CD4, about 4% of naive CD8, over 2% of memory CD4, and about 0.39% of memory CD8 clonotypes. Higher generation probabilities were observed for clonotypes shared by all four sorted-subset donors than for non-shared clonotypes. Larger estimated clonotype richness was generally found for naive subsets than for memory subsets. Because the study included only a small number of donors, the genetic and exposure-history diversity represented was limited. Even with the large sequencing depth, rarefaction of the sorted-subset datasets indicated that sequencing was incomplete. Based on pairwise subsampling, the degree of clonotype sharing among donors was expected to be affected by sequencing depth. Only blood was sampled, and tissue TCR repertoires likely differ from those in blood.

A note on this clone: Its target antigen remains unknown. The input lacks base qualities; no much larger clone sits a single base away.

The V and J genes are TRBV6-1 and TRBJ1-4; no D gene is confidently identified. Specimen: naive CD4+ T cells from PBMCs. Taken with the paper, the label for cell subset or site translates to: CD45RA+ positively selected. The source is a man aged 18-30 years in good health. Some clones in this sample may be carry-over from other donors' samples. The DNA sequence is TGTGCCAGCAGTGTGTCGCCGGGGAAAGAAAAACTGTTTTTT. It specifies CASSVSPGKEKLFF.